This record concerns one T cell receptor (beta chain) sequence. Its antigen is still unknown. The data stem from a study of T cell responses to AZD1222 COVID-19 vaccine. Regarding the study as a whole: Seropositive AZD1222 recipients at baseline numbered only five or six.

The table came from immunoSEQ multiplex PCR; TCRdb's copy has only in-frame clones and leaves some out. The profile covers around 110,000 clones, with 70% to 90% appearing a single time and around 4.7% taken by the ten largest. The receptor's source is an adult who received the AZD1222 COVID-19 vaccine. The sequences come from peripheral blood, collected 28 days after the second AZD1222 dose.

DNA for the CDR3: TGTGCCATCAGTCTTCTGGACAGGGGTAAGGATGAGCAGTTCTTC. The encoded protein is CAISLLDRGKDEQFF. V gene TRBV10-3 combines with J gene TRBJ2-1, with 9 bases aligning to TRBD1. V was pared by 5 bases and J by 8 bases, with 10 bases of the junction left unmatched. Germline V CDR1 and CDR2: ENHRY, SYGVKD. The CDR3 spans 15 residues.